The text below deals with one T cell receptor (beta chain). Its target is not known. PCR employed 60 Vbeta and 13 Jbeta primers. TCRdb keeps only in-frame clones here, not all; method: immunoSEQ multiplex PCR. The sample shows over 150,000 clones, around 77% of them seen only once. These data originate in a study of cytomegalovirus exposure and HLA in healthy donors. Trimming left V 5 bases short and J 5 bases short, with 13 bases between. CDR1 is SGHAT and CDR2 is FQNNGV in the germline V gene. The CDR3 consists of 13 residues. Study-level findings and limits: Later, an analysis found that common viral pathogens appeared to be linked with several of the most significant clusters. Association with HLA alleles at 0.05 false discovery rate was found for roughly 17,000 TCR beta sequences in a later analysis.

The sample taken for sequencing was PBMCs. This receptor was identified in a woman aged 18-29 years in good health and CMV-seronegative. The chain links TRBV11-2 to TRBJ2-7; D is perhaps TRBD2 (5 bases). As DNA, the CDR3 is TGTGCCAGCAGCCAAATCCCCGGGGACGAGCAGTACTTC. Translating gives CASSQIPGDEQYF.